Here is one T cell receptor (beta chain) with its context. Blood replicates held 0.5 ug DNA, tumor or normal breast roughly 1.5 ug, two each. Profiled with immunoSEQ multiplex PCR; TCRdb holds only in-frame clones, not every one. The sample contains 35,000 to 45,000 clones, roughly 72% of which appear only once. CDR3 length: 16 residues. V gave up 3 bases and J gave up 0 bases, with 11 bases separating them. In germline, CDR1 is KGHSH, CDR2 LQKENI. This sample is part of a study of early stage breast cancer tumors. The chain has TRBV18 and TRBJ2-2; D is unclear. The clonotype was recovered from a person aged 55 to 75 with breast cancer. The specimen sequenced was blood. The CDR3 region is CASSPALNTNTGELFF. The CDR3 DNA is TGTGCCAGCTCACCTGCACTAAATACGAACACCGGGGAGCTGTTTTTT. Drawing the rest from reference TRBV18 and TRBJ2-2, the complete variable domain is NAGVMQNPRHLVRRRGQEARLRCSPMKGHSHVYWYRQLPEEGLKFMVYLQKENIIDESGMPKERFSAEFPKEGPSILRIQQVVRGDSAAYFCASSPALNTNTGELFFGEGSRLTVL.